This TCR beta chain was sequenced in a study of cytomegalovirus exposure and HLA in healthy donors. Across the study: An early release of data contained roughly 86 million unique TCRs, which came from HLA-typed donors. Study-level findings and limits: In a later analysis, the majority of CMV-associated beta chains seemingly showed HLA restriction.

For this clone: The antigen remains unidentified.

The CDR3 extends over 16 amino acids. Germline V gene data show CDR1 as GTSNPN and CDR2 as SVGIG (reference sequence). The V and J ends lost 2 bases and 0 bases respectively, with 13 bases between them. The PCR contained 60 Vbeta and 13 Jbeta primers. Measured with immunoSEQ multiplex PCR; TCRdb has only the in-frame clones, and not every one. The data show 150,000 to 200,000 clones, approximately 67% seen once. The sequence was obtained from a man aged 35 to 55 in good health and CMV-seronegative. The J gene is TRBJ2-2, the V gene TRBV30; possible D gene TRBD2, 5 bases. The material sequenced was PBMCs. The CDR3 bases are TGTGCCTGGAGTCGCACGCTAGCAGCGAACACCGGGGAGCTGTTTTTT. Translating gives CAWSRTLAANTGELFF.